This TCR beta chain was retrieved from a study of T-cell reconstitution after alpha-beta-depleted transplantation in children. This clonotype came up a few times. Its antigen is currently unknown. Study-wide results and caveats: In some patients, recipient T cells and intrathymic progenitors surviving conditioning explained high day-60 diversity. It was newly produced T cells that mostly accounted for T-cell counts and diversity one year after transplant. About two months after transplant, alpha-beta T cells reportedly came from several hundred expanded graft clones.

Researchers prepared the TCRbeta library using unique molecular identifiers, the study reports. MiXCR, run by TCRdb on the PCR reads, gives a single entry per CDR3 protein. The table has nearly 350,000 distinct CDR3 sequences, about 17% seen once; the top ten hold around two fifths. Germline V CDR1 and CDR2: MNHEY, SMNVEV (reference sequence). The CDR3 covers 14 residues. The ends lost 4 bases at V and 2 bases at J; junction bases unmatched: 5. The chain is built from TRBV27 and TRBJ2-7; TRBD2 matches at 7 bases. The source was PBMCs, mostly from graft donor cells, collected 360 days after TCRalphabeta/CD19-depleted stem cell transplant. This clonotype was obtained from a male patient between 2 and 15 years old who had a stem cell transplant for acute lymphoblastic leukemia, so the T cells may come from the graft donor. The CDR3 spells CASSSGLGPYEQYF. The CDR3, as DNA: TGTGCCAGCAGTTCCGGACTAGGCCCCTACGAGCAGTACTTC.